This T cell receptor beta chain was captured in a study of blood T cell repertoires in COVID-19. Whole-study context: From T cells, B-cell-depleted T cells, or PBMCs came the material, which was cDNA or gDNA.

Original processing notes: Amplifying reference gene primers gave estimates of nucleated cell counts. TCRdb's table, derived via immunoSEQ multiplex PCR, lists solely in-frame clones and lacks some. The V and J calls and clone size are taken from that table; D and trimming were inferred from the DNA. The data hold roughly 250,000 clones, with 90% observed a single time. Clinical history reported by participants formed the basis on which cohorts were assigned. It was within 2 weeks before study entry that exposed participants met a COVID-19 case. The TCR was taken from a man in his fifties or sixties who had been exposed to COVID-19. Sequenced: PBMCs or T cells enriched from blood (not recorded which).

CDR3 DNA: TGCGCCAGCAGCTCGCCGGGATCAATTAACACCGGGGAGCTGTTTTTT. This encodes CASSSPGSINTGELFF. The V gene is TRBV5-1, the J gene TRBJ2-2; possible D gene TRBD2, 5 bases. The V and J ends lost 3 bases and 2 bases respectively, with 14 bases between them. CDR3 length equals 16 residues. Germline values: CDR1 SGHRS, CDR2 YFSETQ.